This T cell receptor (beta chain) was sequenced in a study of technical replicates of blood from a few donors. Sequencing was performed with immunoSEQ multiplex PCR; in TCRdb, only in-frame clones are kept and a portion is missing. The repertoire holds 55,000 to 65,000 clones, with almost 97% as singletons. Germline CDR1 is SQVTM and CDR2 is ANQGSEA. Trimming removed 8 bases from V and 3 bases from J; junction bases left unmatched: 8. The CDR3 runs to 13 residues. The receptor comes from a human donor in good health. Material: T cells isolated from PBMCs. The rearrangement links TRBV29-1 to TRBJ1-1; TRBD1 matches at 8 bases. In DNA, the CDR3 is TGCAGCACCCGGACAGGGAGTTACACTGAAGCTTTCTTT. The encoded protein is CSTRTGSYTEAFF. The variable domain in full, with the rest retrieved from reference TRBV29-1 and TRBJ1-1, is SAVISQKPSRDICQRGTSLTIQCQVDSQVTMMFWYRQQPGQSLTLIATANQGSEATYESGFVIDKFPISRPNLTFSTLTVSNMSPEDSSIYLCSTRTGSYTEAFFGQGTRLTVV.